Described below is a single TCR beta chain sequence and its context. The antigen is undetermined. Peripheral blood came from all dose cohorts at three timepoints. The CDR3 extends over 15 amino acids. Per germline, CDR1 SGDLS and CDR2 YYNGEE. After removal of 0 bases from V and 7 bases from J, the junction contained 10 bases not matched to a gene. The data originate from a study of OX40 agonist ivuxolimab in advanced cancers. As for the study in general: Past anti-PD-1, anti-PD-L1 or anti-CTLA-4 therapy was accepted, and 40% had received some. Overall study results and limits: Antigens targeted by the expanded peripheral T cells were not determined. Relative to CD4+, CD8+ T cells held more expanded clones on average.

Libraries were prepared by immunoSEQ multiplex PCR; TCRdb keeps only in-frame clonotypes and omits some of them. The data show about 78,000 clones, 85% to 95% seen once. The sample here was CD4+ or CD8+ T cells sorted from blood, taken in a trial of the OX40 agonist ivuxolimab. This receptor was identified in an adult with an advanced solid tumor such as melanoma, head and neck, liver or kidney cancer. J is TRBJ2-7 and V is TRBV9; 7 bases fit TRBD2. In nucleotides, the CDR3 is TGTGCCAGCAGCGTAGCTACGGGGGAGGGTGGGGAGCAGTACTTC. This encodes CASSVATGEGGEQYF.